The TCR beta chain described here comes from a study of T cell changes during pregnancy in multiple sclerosis (dated by TCRdb to about 2019). Describing the broader study: In women with multiple sclerosis, the researchers looked at how the T cell repertoire shifted as pregnancy progressed.

The CDR3 goes from the cysteine to the phenylalanine over 16 residues. CDR3 DNA is the only sequence kept; it has 48 bases, read in frame from the first base. A distance of 15 bases separates the germline ends of V and J, which lose 0 bases and 6 bases respectively. Sequences SGHDT (CDR1) and YYEEEE (CDR2) are obtained from the germline V gene. Concerning this clone: What this receptor recognizes is not known. No qualities accompany the bases; no much larger clone lies one base away.

The library was built by means of the immunoSEQ multiplex PCR assay. Drawn from immuneACCESS, this table holds only the in-frame rearrangements with V and J called that TCRdb kept. Clones are partly lost; checked studies trace under half to an unresolved V gene and leave the rest unexplained. This sample has some 17,000 clones in its table, and approximately 88% of those were observed once. The ten largest clones capture over 15% of the sample. This sequence uses TRBV5-6 and TRBJ2-2; TRBD2 is a weak D gene call, 6 bases matching. This receptor was obtained from a female donor in good health, enrolled as a control in a pregnancy study. Sequencing was performed on CD8+ T cells from peripheral blood mononuclear cells, taken in the third trimester of pregnancy. The CDR3 sequence is CASSLAGLPLAGELFF. The sequenced DNA: TGTGCCAGCAGCTTGGCTGGACTACCCCTCGCCGGGGAGCTGTTTTTT.